The clone carrying this T cell receptor beta chain appeared once. This sample is part of a study of blood T cell repertoires in COVID-19. The repertoire was sequenced with immunoSEQ multiplex PCR; TCRdb's copy has only in-frame clones and lacks some. Among roughly 390,000 clones, approximately 87% were seen once, and the ten largest hold about 10%. V was shortened by 7 bases and J by 0 bases, with 6 bases between the two germline ends. The CDR3 is made up of 12 amino acids. Germline V lookup: CDR1 SQVTM, CDR2 ANQGSEA. Material: peripheral blood. The receptor was isolated from a woman under 40 with COVID-19, enrolled during active disease. V and J are TRBV29-1 and TRBJ2-2; maybe TRBD1 (5 bases). CDR3 residues: CSADTNTGELFF. CDR3 DNA: TGCAGCGCGGACACGAACACCGGGGAGCTGTTTTTT.